These 20 T cell receptor beta chains were sequenced from one sample in a study of radiation and T cells in renal cell carcinoma. Time point described: blood 2 weeks post-SBRT. Noted treatment: 15 Gy SBRT to primary tumor, nephrectomy 4 weeks later. Measured with immunoSEQ multiplex PCR; TCRdb has only the in-frame clones, and not every one. The sample has more than 100,000 clones; more than 75% are singletons. Sequencing was performed on blood, taken from a patient whose treatment included radiotherapy and nephrectomy. These receptors were obtained from a woman in her 70s with renal cell carcinoma.

This clone is a singleton in its sample. The CDR3 region has the DNA TGTGCCAGCTCCCCGGACGGGACACGTAATCAGCCCCAGCATTTT. As protein: CASSPDGTRNQPQHF. V is TRBV27 and J is TRBJ1-5; D may be TRBD1 (6 bases). The CDR3 consists of 15 residues. Looked up from germline, CDR1 is MNHEY and CDR2 is SMNVEV (reference sequence). V lost 8 bases and J 4 bases, leaving 18 bases between the germline ends.

J is TRBJ2-7 and V is TRBV2; 9 bases are a match to TRBD1. The CDR3 spans 12 residues. Trimming at V came to 6 bases and at J to 6 bases, leaving 3 bases not matched to a gene. CDR1 and CDR2 (germline): SNHLY, FYNNEI. CDR3 DNA: TGTGCCAGCAGGGGGACAGGGATCGAGCAGTACTTC. This gives the protein CASRGTGIEQYF.

The chain joins TRBV7-6 to TRBJ1-1; D might be TRBD1 (6 bases). V lost 6 bases to trimming and J lost 6 bases, with 20 bases between them. CDR3 length equals 15 residues. CDR1 SGHVS and CDR2 FNYEAQ come from the germline V gene. The CDR3 protein is CASRAGRGRNSEAFF. The DNA for the CDR3 is TGTGCCAGCAGAGCTGGGCGGGGGCGGAATTCTGAAGCTTTCTTT.

V is TRBV9 and J is TRBJ2-3; 13 bases agree with TRBD2. J gave up 3 bases and V 4 bases, and 5 bases lay outside the gene matches. The CDR3 has 16 amino acids. Germline V CDR1 and CDR2: SGDLS, YYNGEE. The CDR3 protein is CASSPLAGGPTDTQYF. As DNA, the CDR3 is TGTGCCAGCAGCCCACTAGCGGGGGGGCCGACAGATACGCAGTATTTT.

The chain joins TRBV11-1 to TRBJ1-1; the match to TRBD1 covers 8 bases. V lost 5 bases to trimming and J lost 12 bases; unmatched junction nucleotides: 11. Germline loops: CDR1 SGHAT, CDR2 FQDESV (reference sequence). The CDR3 spans 13 residues. Here the CDR3 reads CASSPDRVSVTFF. CDR3 in DNA: TGTGCCAGCAGCCCGGACAGGGTTTCGGTAACTTTCTTT.

The V call is TRBV6-6, the J call TRBJ1-1, with a possible D match to TRBD1 (6 bases). Trimming shortened V by 2 bases and J by 8 bases, and 12 bases separated the two germline ends. The CDR3 is 13 amino acids. Germline V gene lookup returns CDR1 MNHNY and CDR2 SVGAGI (reference sequence). The CDR3 nucleotides are TGTGCCAGCAGTTACGCGGGGGCACAAGAAGCTTTCTTT. This codes for CASSYAGAQEAFF.

The rearrangement links TRBV5-4 to TRBJ2-1; D may be TRBD1 or TRBD2 (6 bases each). The CDR3 consists of 16 residues. V lost 2 bases and J 2 bases, leaving 14 bases between the germline ends. CDR1 and CDR2 (germline): SGHNT, YYREEE (reference sequence). The CDR3 reads CASSFGGPLAYNEQFF. For the CDR3, the DNA is TGTGCCAGCAGCTTTGGGGGGCCTTTGGCCTACAATGAGCAGTTCTTC.

This chain connects TRBV13 to TRBJ1-5, with D maybe TRBD1 (5 bases). V was cut by 3 bases and J by 7 bases, with 13 bases left in between. The germline CDR1 and CDR2 sequences are PRHDT and FYEKMQ (reference sequence). The CDR3 loop spans 14 amino acids. Here the CDR3 reads CASSFGQGRQPQHF. CDR3 coding DNA: TGTGCCAGCAGCTTTGGGCAGGGCCGCCAGCCCCAGCATTTT.

This clone was seen a few times. The chain uses TRBV6-5 and TRBJ1-6; D is perhaps TRBD1 (6 bases). The CDR3 is 15 residues long. Trimming left V 4 bases short and J 5 bases short, with 12 bases between. Germline CDR1 is MNHEY and CDR2 is SVGAGI. CDR3 nucleotides: TGTGCCAGCAGTTCAGGGACATTAGATAATTCACCCCTCCACTTT. Encoded protein: CASSSGTLDNSPLHF.

The chain carries TRBV6-5 and TRBJ2-5; tentatively, D is TRBD2 (6 bases). Germline CDR1 is MNHEY and CDR2 is SVGAGI. This CDR3 has 15 residues. V was trimmed by 0 bases and J by 4 bases, leaving 12 bases between them. DNA for the CDR3: TGTGCCAGCAGTTACTCCGGAGGGAGGCTAGAGACCCAGTACTTC. It specifies CASSYSGGRLETQYF.

The rearrangement joins TRBV5-1 to TRBJ2-1, with TRBD1 as a possible D gene (6 bases). The CDR3 covers 15 residues. Germline CDR1 SGHRS, CDR2 YFSETQ. Trimming took 3 bases from V and 5 from J, leaving 15 bases between them. DNA for the CDR3: TGCGCCAGCAGCTGGGGGAGCAACAGGGACAATGAGCAGTTCTTC. This translates into CASSWGSNRDNEQFF.

This clone was seen just once. The chain has TRBV5-6 and TRBJ2-5; 7 bases fit TRBD2. The germline V gene encodes CDR1 SGHDT and CDR2 YYEEEE. This CDR3 spans 15 amino acids. Germline trimming cut 1 base from V and 4 bases from J; bases unmatched to any gene: 7. CDR3 residues: CASSLILGEGETQYF. For the CDR3, the DNA is TGTGCCAGCAGCTTGATACTAGGGGAGGGAGAGACCCAGTACTTC.

The chain employs TRBV4-1 and TRBJ2-3; 11 positions agree with TRBD2. The trim removed 2 bases at V and 0 bases at J, leaving 4 bases unmatched. The CDR3 contains 17 residues. Germline lookup yields CDR1 MGHRA and CDR2 YSYEKL. Here the CDR3 reads CASSQLAGGLSTDTQYF. DNA for the CDR3: TGCGCCAGCAGCCAATTAGCGGGGGGGCTTAGCACAGATACGCAGTATTTT.

The chain recombines TRBV30 with TRBJ2-7; 9 bases line up with TRBD1. CDR3 length: 13 amino acids. Per germline, CDR1 GTSNPN and CDR2 SVGIG (reference sequence). Trimming at V came to 5 bases and at J to 3 bases, leaving 5 bases not matched to a gene. The CDR3 DNA sequence: TGTGCCTGGGGGGGACAGGGAAACTACGAGCAGTACTTC. This encodes CAWGGQGNYEQYF.

The chain has TRBV9 and TRBJ1-5, with a weak D call TRBD1 (6 bases). Between the trimmed V and J ends, which lost 3 bases and 3 bases, there was a span of 13 bases. Germline assignment: CDR1 SGDLS and CDR2 YYNGEE. The CDR3 sequence is 15 residues long. The CDR3 nucleotides read TGTGCCAGCAGCGCCTCAGGGGCAGACAATCAGCCCCAGCATTTT. It translates to CASSASGADNQPQHF.

The chain recombines TRBV27 with TRBJ1-2; possibly TRBD1 for D (5 bases). Germline V lookup: CDR1 MNHEY, CDR2 SMNVEV (reference sequence). Trimming cost V 5 bases and J 7 bases, with 17 bases left between them. The CDR3 spans 14 residues. This CDR3 is CASSTRGGYSGYTF. As DNA, the CDR3 is TGTGCCAGCAGTACTCGCGGGGGATACTCTGGCTACACCTTC.

This clone is a singleton in its sample. The CDR3 nucleotides are TGTGCCAGCAGTTACGAAGCCAGGAACACTGAAGCTTTCTTT. Protein sequence: CASSYEARNTEAFF. The rearrangement links TRBV6-5 to TRBJ1-1; D is undetermined. Looked up from germline, CDR1 is MNHEY and CDR2 is SVGAGI. The CDR3 consists of 14 residues. V lost 2 bases, J lost 1 base, and 8 bases lay in between.

The rearrangement uses TRBV14 and TRBJ2-5; 13 nucleotides agree with TRBD2. Germline CDR1 SGHDN, CDR2 FVKESK. This CDR3 comprises 16 residues. V dropped 4 bases and J dropped 5; count of bases not matched to a gene: 7. The CDR3 DNA is TGTGCCAGCAGCCGACGACTAGCGGGGGGTTCGGAGACCCAGTACTTC. Its protein product is CASSRRLAGGSETQYF. The full variable domain, its missing parts supplied by reference TRBV14 and TRBJ2-5, is EAGVTQFPSHSVIEKGQTVTLRCDPISGHDNLYWYRRVMGKEIKFLLHFVKESKQDESGMPNNRFLAERTGGTYSTLKVQPAELEDSGVYFCASSRRLAGGSETQYFGPGTRLLVL.

The V call is TRBV6-1, the J call TRBJ2-7; TRBD2 is a possible D gene (6 bases). CDR1 is MNHNS, CDR2 SASEGT, per germline. The germline V and J ends were trimmed by 4 bases and 6 bases, with 19 bases remaining between them. The CDR3 has 15 residues. The CDR3 sequence is CASSGQTSIIREQYF. In DNA form, the CDR3 reads TGTGCCAGCAGTGGACAGACTAGTATAATACGCGAGCAGTACTTC.

This clone has only a few counts. The rearrangement links TRBV28 to TRBJ2-7, with TRBD2 identical over 9 bases. The CDR3 contains 14 residues. The J segment lost 2 bases and the V segment lost 7 bases, leaving 6 bases of the junction unmatched. Germline V gene data show CDR1 as MDHEN and CDR2 as SYDVKM. Here the CDR3 reads CASIQKRGAYEQYF. The CDR3 DNA reads as TGTGCCAGCATCCAAAAGCGGGGGGCCTACGAGCAGTACTTC.